What follows are 17 T cell receptor beta chains derived from one specimen sequenced in a study of T-cell reconstitution after alpha-beta-depleted transplantation in children. During its preparation, the TCRbeta library received unique molecular identifiers. TCRdb itself ran the PCR reads through MiXCR, one entry per CDR3 protein. This sample has under 450,000 distinct CDR3 sequences, with less than 15% found just once. Here the sequenced sample was PBMCs, taken from the stem cell graft. The receptors come from a human donor who donated a stem cell graft to a child with Fanconi anemia.

In its sample, this clonotype was seen a few times. The chain uses TRBV11-2 and TRBJ1-1; possibly TRBD1 for D (5 bases). V was cut by 5 bases and J by 3 bases, with 13 bases left in between. The CDR3 contains 14 residues. CDR1 and CDR2 (germline): SGHAT, FQNNGV. The CDR3 sequence: CASSRGGTYTEAFF. The CDR3 DNA is TGTGCCAGCAGCCGGGGCGGGACCTACACTGAAGCTTTCTTT. Full variable domain (outside the CDR3, taken from reference TRBV11-2 and TRBJ1-1): EAGVAQSPRYKIIEKRQSVAFWCNPISGHATLYWYQQILGQGPKLLIQFQNNGVVDDSQLPKDRFSAERLKGVDSTLKIQPAKLEDSAVYLCASSRGGTYTEAFFGQGTRLTVV.

The chain recombines TRBV5-1 with TRBJ1-2; D might be TRBD1 (5 bases). The germline V gene has CDR1 SGHRS and CDR2 YFSETQ. The CDR3 has 16 residues. V lost 4 bases, J lost 4 bases, and 20 bases lay in between. CDR3 bases: TGCGCCAGCAGCCAGGGACCTAATGCCGGCCTCTATGGCTACACCTTC. It is translated as CASSQGPNAGLYGYTF. Variable domain in full (rest from reference TRBV5-1 and TRBJ1-2): KAGVTQTPRYLIKTRGQQVTLSCSPISGHRSVSWYQQTPGQGLQFLFEYFSETQRNKGNFPGRFSGRQFSNSRSEMNVSTLELGDSALYLCASSQGPNAGLYGYTFGSGTRLTVV.

This chain uses TRBV2 with TRBJ2-1, with 9 bases lining up with TRBD1. After removal of 7 bases from V and 4 bases from J, the junction contained 8 bases not matched to a gene. The CDR3 has 15 residues. From germline, CDR1 is SNHLY and CDR2 FYNNEI. CDR3 in DNA: TGTGCCAGCAACCTAGACAGGGGGGAGTACAATGAGCAGTTCTTC. As protein: CASNLDRGEYNEQFF.

The chain combines TRBV5-6 with TRBJ1-1; D is unclear. V lost 2 bases to trimming and J lost 1 base, with 12 bases between them. CDR1 and CDR2 (germline): SGHDT, YYEEEE. The length of the CDR3 is 15 residues. CDR3 loop: CASSFWDRPNTEAFF. CDR3 coding DNA: TGTGCCAGCAGCTTCTGGGATCGGCCGAACACTGAAGCTTTCTTT.

This clonotype was seen only a few times. J is TRBJ2-7 and V is TRBV7-9; D might be TRBD1 (8 bases). This CDR3 contains 15 residues. The germline V and J ends were trimmed by 0 bases and 7 bases, with 16 bases remaining between them. CDR1 is SEHNR, CDR2 FQNEAQ, per germline (reference sequence). Here the CDR3 DNA reads TGTGCCAGCAGCTTAGCTAACCACAGGGGGGGAGAGCAGTACGTC. As protein: CASSLANHRGGEQYV.

In this sample, this clonotype turned up many times. The chain has TRBV18 and TRBJ1-3; TRBD1 is a possible D gene (6 bases). Germline loops: CDR1 KGHSH, CDR2 LQKENI. CDR3 length equals 17 residues. V shed 3 bases and J shed 0 bases, with 15 bases lying between them. DNA for the CDR3: TGTGCCAGCTCACCGTGGGGGCTCCCGGCCTCTGGAAACACCATATATTTT. Residues: CASSPWGLPASGNTIYF. The full variable domain, rest sourced from reference TRBV18 and TRBJ1-3, is NAGVMQNPRHLVRRRGQEARLRCSPMKGHSHVYWYRQLPEEGLKFMVYLQKENIIDESGMPKERFSAEFPKEGPSILRIQQVVRGDSAAYFCASSPWGLPASGNTIYFGEGSWLTVV.

As to this clonotype: This may stem from a read error, because a much larger clone lies one nucleotide away. The CDR3 DNA sequence: TGTACCAGCAGCCAAGAAGTAGGGGCAGGTTGGGAGACCCAGTACTTC. Its translation is CTSSQEVGAGWETQYF. This rearrangement joins TRBV3-1 to TRBJ2-5; the D gene is possibly TRBD1 (5 bases). This CDR3 contains 16 residues. Per germline, CDR1 LGHDT and CDR2 YNNKEL (reference sequence).

This chain joins TRBV6-4 and TRBJ1-2; 7 bases match TRBD1. Trimming cost V 7 bases and J 4 bases; bases outside gene matches: 9. The V gene's germline CDR1 is MRHNA and CDR2 SNTAGT. This CDR3 has 14 residues. The CDR3 sequence: CASKTSQGSYGYTF. Written as DNA, the CDR3 is TGTGCCAGCAAAACTTCACAGGGGTCCTATGGCTACACCTTC.

This clonotype showed up many times. CDR3 coding DNA: TGTGCCAGCAGAAGACAGGGAGAGTACGAGCAGTACTTC. Its protein product is CASRRQGEYEQYF. The chain couples TRBV6-2 or TRBV6-3 to TRBJ2-7; 7 positions match TRBD1. With 6 bases clipped from V and 4 bases from J, the junction kept 6 bases outside the gene matches. The CDR3 length is 13 residues. Germline CDR1 MNHEY, CDR2 SVGEGT.

This clonotype was recorded many times. V is TRBV19 and J is TRBJ1-5; D call uncertain. Germline V gene sequence: CDR1 LNHDA, CDR2 SQIVND (reference sequence). V lost 0 bases to trimming and J lost 9 bases, with 15 bases between them. The CDR3 sequence is 15 residues long. CDR3 amino acids: CASSIEGGGSSPQHF. The DNA for the CDR3 is TGTGCCAGTAGTATAGAAGGAGGAGGGAGCTCGCCCCAGCATTTT.

V is TRBV5-5 and J is TRBJ2-1, with a weak D call TRBD2 (6 bases). The CDR3 is made up of 13 amino acids. Germline CDR1 and CDR2: SGHKS and YYEKEE (reference sequence). Trimming removed 3 bases from V and 9 bases from J, with 13 bases in between. This CDR3 is CASSSGVMAEQFF. In nucleotides, the CDR3 is TGTGCCAGCAGCTCGGGAGTGATGGCTGAGCAGTTCTTC.

The J gene is TRBJ2-7, the V gene TRBV27, with D perhaps matching TRBD2 (7 bases). The CDR3 is made up of 15 amino acids. Per germline, CDR1 MNHEY and CDR2 SMNVEV (reference sequence). Trimming stripped 3 bases from V and 6 bases from J, with 18 bases between. The CDR3 loop reads CASSFQRGALCEQYV. CDR3 coding DNA: TGTGCCAGCAGTTTCCAACGGGGGGCCCTTTGCGAGCAGTACGTC.

This clonotype showed up many times. This chain joins TRBV6-1 and TRBJ2-3; possible D gene TRBD2, 6 bases. The V and J ends lost 8 bases and 1 base respectively, with 10 bases between them. The germline CDR1 and CDR2 sequences are MNHNS and SASEGT. This CDR3 comprises 13 residues. The CDR3 spells CASRRGGTDTQYF. The DNA of the CDR3 is TGTGCCAGCCGGCGGGGCGGCACAGATACGCAGTATTTT.

This clonotype was seen a handful of times. CDR3 DNA sequence: TGTGCCAGCAGCTCCTCCAGGTCCAGGAACACCGGGGAGCTGTTTTTT. It encodes CASSSSRSRNTGELFF. This chain uses TRBV11-3 with TRBJ2-2, with unresolved D. This CDR3 has 16 amino acids. Germline CDR1 and CDR2: SGHNT and YENEEA. V was pared by 4 bases and J by 1 base, with 13 bases between.

This clonotype appeared a few times. The chain uses TRBV28 and TRBJ2-5, with D possibly TRBD2 on 6 matching bases. V was clipped by 8 bases and J by 3 bases, with 7 bases between them. Germline V gene data show CDR1 as MDHEN and CDR2 as SYDVKM. The CDR3 is 11 residues long. The CDR3 coding sequence is TGTGCCAGCGGCGGGGAAGAGACCCAGTACTTC. Protein product: CASGGEETQYF.

This clonotype was seen ten or more times. The V gene is TRBV2, the J gene TRBJ1-1, with D maybe TRBD1 (5 bases). CDR3 length: 14 residues. Trimming took 7 bases from V and 5 from J, leaving 17 bases between them. Germline loops: CDR1 SNHLY, CDR2 FYNNEI. Written as DNA, the CDR3 is TGTGCCAGCATGAGTGGGACTGAAAAAACTGAAGCTTTCTTT. This translates into CASMSGTEKTEAFF.

This clonotype has only a few counts. CDR3 amino acids: CASSVESDRATEAFF. The CDR3 region has the DNA TGTGCCAGCAGCGTAGAATCAGACAGGGCCACTGAAGCTTTCTTT. V is TRBV9 and J is TRBJ1-1; 7 nucleotides line up with TRBD1. With 0 bases clipped from V and 4 bases from J, the junction kept 6 bases outside the gene matches. The CDR3 is 15 amino acids. The germline V gene has CDR1 SGDLS and CDR2 YYNGEE. The variable domain in full, with the rest retrieved from reference TRBV9 and TRBJ1-1, is DSGVTQTPKHLITATGQRVTLRCSPRSGDLSVYWYQQSLDQGLQFLIQYYNGEERAKGNILERFSAQQFPDLHSELNLSSLELGDSALYFCASSVESDRATEAFFGQGTRLTVV.